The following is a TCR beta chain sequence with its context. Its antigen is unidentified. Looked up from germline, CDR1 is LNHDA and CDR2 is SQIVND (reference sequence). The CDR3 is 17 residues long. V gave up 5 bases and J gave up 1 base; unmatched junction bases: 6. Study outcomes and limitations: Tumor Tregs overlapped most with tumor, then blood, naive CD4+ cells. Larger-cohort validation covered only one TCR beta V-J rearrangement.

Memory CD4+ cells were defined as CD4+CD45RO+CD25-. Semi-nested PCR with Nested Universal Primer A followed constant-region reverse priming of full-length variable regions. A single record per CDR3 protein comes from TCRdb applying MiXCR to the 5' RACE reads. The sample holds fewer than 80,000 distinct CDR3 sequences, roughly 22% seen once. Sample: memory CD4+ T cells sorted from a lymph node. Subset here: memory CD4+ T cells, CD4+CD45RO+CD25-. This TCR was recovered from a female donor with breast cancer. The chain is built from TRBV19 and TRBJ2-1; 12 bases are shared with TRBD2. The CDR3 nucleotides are TGTGCCAGTAGTCCCCAACTAGCGGGAGGATCCTACAATGAGCAGTTCTTC. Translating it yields CASSPQLAGGSYNEQFF.